This T cell receptor beta chain was sequenced in a study of blood T cell repertoires in COVID-19. Clinical history reported by participants formed the basis on which cohorts were assigned. V lost 4 bases and J lost 2; bases outside the gene matches: 5. Per the germline V gene, CDR1 is SGHTA and CDR2 is FQGNSA. The CDR3 is 15 amino acids. This clone came up once. Using immunoSEQ multiplex PCR, the repertoire was profiled, and TCRdb retains in-frame clones only, with some absent. The sample includes approximately 150,000 clones, roughly 84% of them seen just once. This TCR was recovered from a man aged 45-65 years in a cohort exposed to, infected with or recovered from COVID-19 (not recorded which). The V and J genes are TRBV7-2 and TRBJ1-1; 9 nucleotides match TRBD1. Material: PBMCs or T cells enriched from blood (not recorded which). The CDR3 reads CASSYITGGNTEAFF. CDR3 bases: TGTGCCAGCAGCTATATTACAGGGGGCAACACTGAAGCTTTCTTT.